Detailed here is one T cell receptor beta chain. This entry belongs to a study of graft-versus-host responses after intestinal transplantation. V was cut by 2 bases and J by 2 bases, with 12 bases left in between. The CDR3 has 15 amino acids. CDR1 is SGHRS and CDR2 is YFSETQ in the germline V gene. The repertoire was sequenced with immunoSEQ multiplex PCR; TCRdb's copy has only in-frame clones and lacks some. The sample holds under 20,000 clones, approximately 86% seen once. Material: bone marrow, obtained about 130 days after transplant. This chain links TRBV5-1 with TRBJ2-3; the D gene is possibly TRBD1 (6 bases). This receptor was taken from a human patient who received an intestinal transplant, so some T cells may come from the graft donor. The CDR3 spells CASSLGQRYTDTQYF. CDR3 nucleotides: TGCGCCAGCAGCTTAGGACAGAGATACACAGATACGCAGTATTTT.